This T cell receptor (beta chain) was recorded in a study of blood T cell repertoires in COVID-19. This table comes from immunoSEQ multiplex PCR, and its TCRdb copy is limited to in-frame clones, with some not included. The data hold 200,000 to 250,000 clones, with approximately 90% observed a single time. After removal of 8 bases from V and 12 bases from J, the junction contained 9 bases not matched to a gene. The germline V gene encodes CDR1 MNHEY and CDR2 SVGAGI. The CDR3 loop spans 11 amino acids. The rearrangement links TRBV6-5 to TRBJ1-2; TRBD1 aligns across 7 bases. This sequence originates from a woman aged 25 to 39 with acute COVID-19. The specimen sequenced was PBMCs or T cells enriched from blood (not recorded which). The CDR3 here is CASGTGVSDTF. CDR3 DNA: TGTGCCAGCGGAACAGGGGTGTCGGACACCTTC.